A single sample gave rise to the 26 T cell receptor beta chains below, sequenced in a study of neurological immune-mediated disorders. Using its own MiXCR run on the 5' RACE reads, TCRdb lists one record per CDR3 protein. The sample consists of about 80,000 distinct CDR3 sequences, 3.5% to 4.5% of them appearing once. Time point noted: longitudinal time-point 3. The sample taken for sequencing was PBMCs. These receptors all stem from a woman between 55 and 75 years old with multiple sclerosis.

This clonotype was detected many times. This sequence joins TRBV29-1 and TRBJ1-4; tentatively, D is TRBD1 (5 bases). V was pared by 2 bases and J by 0 bases, with 16 bases between. Germline CDR1 and CDR2: SQVTM and ANQGSEA. This CDR3 is built from 17 residues. DNA for the CDR3: TGCAGCGTTGAATCTGGGGCAAGTCACGCAACTAATGAAAAACTGTTTTTT. As protein: CSVESGASHATNEKLFF.

Concerning this clonotype itself: A read error may explain this, as a much larger clone is one base away. The V and J genes are TRBV6-6 and TRBJ2-5; 10 bases agree with TRBD2. The ends lost 4 bases at V and 3 bases at J; junction bases unmatched: 8. This CDR3 is 16 amino acids long. Germline loops: CDR1 MNHNY, CDR2 SVGAGI (reference sequence). This chain's CDR3 is CASSLFLAGVKETQYF. DNA for the CDR3: TGTGCCAGCAGTTTATTCCTAGCGGGGGTCAAAGAGACCCAGTACTTC.

The genes are TRBV5-1 and TRBJ1-2, with 8 bases that match TRBD1. Trimming at V came to 3 bases and at J to 8 bases, leaving 6 bases not matched to a gene. The V gene's germline CDR1 is SGHRS and CDR2 YFSETQ. The CDR3 consists of 13 residues. In nucleotides, the CDR3 is TGCGCCAGCAGCTCTCAGGGGGCTGAGGGCTACACCTTC. As protein: CASSSQGAEGYTF.

This clonotype was seen at least ten times. This chain links TRBV4-1 with TRBJ2-7; D may be TRBD1 or TRBD2 (5 bases each). The CDR3 length is 16 residues. Germline V lookup: CDR1 MGHRA, CDR2 YSYEKL. The V and J ends lost 3 bases and 0 bases respectively, with 15 bases between them. DNA of the CDR3: TGCGCCAGCAGCCAGTCCCGGGACGGTTCCTCCTACGAGCAGTACTTC. Translation: CASSQSRDGSSYEQYF.

This clonotype was seen at least ten times. The genes are TRBV12-3 or TRBV12-4 and TRBJ2-7; 10 bases line up with TRBD1. V shed 6 bases and J 3 bases; nucleotides not matched to a gene: 8. The CDR3 length is 15 residues. The CDR3 here is CASRRQGARLYEQYF. In nucleotides, the CDR3 is TGTGCCAGCAGACGACAGGGGGCGCGCCTCTACGAGCAGTACTTC.

This clonotype was detected ten times or more. V and J are TRBV2 and TRBJ1-5; D remains ambiguous. Between the trimmed V and J ends, which lost 6 bases and 4 bases, there was a span of 4 bases. Germline V lookup: CDR1 SNHLY, CDR2 FYNNEI. The CDR3 is 11 residues long. The CDR3 DNA is TGTGCCAGCAGAATAAATCAGCCCCAGCATTTT. Amino acid sequence: CASRINQPQHF.

This clonotype has a count of ten or more. V is TRBV5-8 and J is TRBJ2-3; 8 bases map to TRBD1. The germline V gene has CDR1 SGHTS and CDR2 YDEGEE. The CDR3 runs 15 residues. J gave up 2 bases and V 1 base, and 3 bases lay outside the gene matches. CDR3 region: CASSLLQGVTDTQYF. The CDR3 coding sequence is TGTGCCAGCAGCTTGTTACAGGGGGTCACAGATACGCAGTATTTT.

This clonotype was counted many times. The genes are TRBV20-1 and TRBJ2-1, with TRBD1 identical over 8 bases. Germline assignment: CDR1 DFQATT and CDR2 SNEGSKA (reference sequence). CDR3 size: 15 residues. Trimming took 3 bases from V and 2 from J; bases not matched to a gene: 6. The CDR3 region is CSASRWGQAYNEQFF. In nucleotides, the CDR3 is TGCAGTGCTAGCCGATGGGGACAGGCCTACAATGAGCAGTTCTTC.

This clonotype appeared many times. This rearrangement joins TRBV24-1 to TRBJ2-1, with a tentative D call TRBD2 (5 bases). The CDR3 runs to 11 residues. V was cut by 5 bases and J by 7 bases, with 5 bases left in between. The germline gives CDR1 KGHDR, CDR2 SFDVKD. CDR3 region: CATSAGNEQFF. The CDR3 DNA is TGTGCCACCAGTGCGGGAAATGAGCAGTTCTTC.

This clonotype was detected many times. CDR3 residues: CASSHGTGRTEAFF. The DNA for the CDR3 is TGTGCCAGCAGCCATGGGACAGGACGCACTGAAGCTTTCTTT. The chain recombines TRBV5-4 with TRBJ1-1, with TRBD1 matching 8 bases. Trimming cost V 4 bases and J 4 bases; bases outside gene matches: 6. Per the germline V gene, CDR1 is SGHNT and CDR2 is YYREEE (reference sequence). The length of the CDR3 is 14 residues.

This clonotype was observed at least ten times. The V and J genes are TRBV3-1 and TRBJ1-1; 7 bases agree with TRBD1. V gave up 5 bases and J gave up 5 bases; unmatched junction bases: 11. The CDR3 extends over 15 amino acids. The V gene's germline CDR1 is LGHDT and CDR2 YNNKEL (reference sequence). In DNA, the CDR3 is TGTGCCAGCAGCGGAGGACAGGAGTCTCGGACTGAAGCTTTCTTT. Its protein is CASSGGQESRTEAFF.

This clonotype has ten or more counts. The chain couples TRBV5-1 to TRBJ1-6; no clear D. Germline V lookup: CDR1 SGHRS, CDR2 YFSETQ. V lost 1 base to trimming and J lost 9 bases, with 14 bases between them. The CDR3 extends over 15 amino acids. As DNA, the CDR3 is TGCGCCAGCAGCTTGAGTGCAGCCAAGAGTTCACCCCTCCACTTT. Translating gives CASSLSAAKSSPLHF. The entire variable domain, with the rest obtained from reference TRBV5-1 and TRBJ1-6, is as follows: KAGVTQTPRYLIKTRGQQVTLSCSPISGHRSVSWYQQTPGQGLQFLFEYFSETQRNKGNFPGRFSGRQFSNSRSEMNVSTLELGDSALYLCASSLSAAKSSPLHFGNGTRLTVT.

In this sample, this clonotype turned up many times. This chain uses TRBV5-1 with TRBJ2-6; D ambiguous. Trimming cost V 2 bases and J 0 bases, with 15 bases left between them. Germline CDR1 reads SGHRS; CDR2 reads YFSETQ. The CDR3 is 18 amino acids. CDR3: CASSFGQGLPSGANVLTF. The CDR3 DNA sequence: TGCGCCAGCAGCTTTGGTCAAGGCCTTCCCTCTGGGGCCAACGTCCTGACTTTC. Based on the CDR3 plus reference TRBV5-1 and TRBJ2-6, the full variable domain is KAGVTQTPRYLIKTRGQQVTLSCSPISGHRSVSWYQQTPGQGLQFLFEYFSETQRNKGNFPGRFSGRQFSNSRSEMNVSTLELGDSALYLCASSFGQGLPSGANVLTFGAGSRLTVL.

At least ten counts were recorded for this clonotype. This sequence joins TRBV20-1 and TRBJ1-2; D ambiguous. V gave up 8 bases and J gave up 1 base, with 11 bases separating them. Germline lookup yields CDR1 DFQATT and CDR2 SNEGSKA (reference sequence). The length of the CDR3 is 12 residues. For the CDR3, the DNA is TGCAGTCCTGAGCCTAATAACTATGGCTACACCTTC. Its protein product is CSPEPNNYGYTF.

This clonotype was recorded at least ten times. The V call is TRBV5-6, the J call TRBJ1-4, with TRBD1 matching 7 bases. Germline CDR1 SGHDT, CDR2 YYEEEE. The CDR3 runs 14 residues. The V gene end was trimmed by 7 bases and the J gene end by 6 bases; junction bases not matched to a gene: 9. DNA of the CDR3: TGTGCCAGCTGGCGACAGGGATGGGATGAAAAACTGTTTTTT. This encodes CASWRQGWDEKLFF.

The sample holds many counts of this clonotype. The J gene is TRBJ2-2, the V gene TRBV20-1; D possibly corresponds to TRBD2 (6 bases). This CDR3 is built from 15 residues. The germline gives CDR1 DFQATT, CDR2 SNEGSKA (reference sequence). Between the trimmed V and J ends, which lost 6 bases and 4 bases, there was a span of 18 bases. This CDR3 reads CSAPLGGVGTGELFF. The CDR3 DNA follows: TGCAGTGCCCCACTGGGCGGGGTAGGCACCGGGGAGCTGTTTTTT.

This clonotype was found a few times. The chain joins TRBV19 to TRBJ1-1; D is possibly TRBD1 (6 bases). Trimming took off 3 bases at V and 5 bases at J, with 16 bases between the two ends. From germline, CDR1 is LNHDA and CDR2 SQIVND (reference sequence). This CDR3 comprises 15 residues. The CDR3, as DNA: TGTGCCAGTAGTATTTGGAGGAGGGGGAATACTGAAGCTTTCTTT. Protein: CASSIWRRGNTEAFF.

The rearrangement links TRBV12-3 or TRBV12-4 to TRBJ1-6, with TRBD1 identical over 12 bases. This CDR3 has 15 amino acids. The ends lost 6 bases at V and 9 bases at J; junction bases unmatched: 6. This CDR3 reads CASSPGQGAPSPLHF. The CDR3 DNA follows: TGTGCCAGCAGCCCGGGACAGGGGGCACCTTCACCCCTCCACTTT.

This clonotype was seen at least ten times. This chain joins TRBV7-2 and TRBJ1-5; D gene unclear. From germline, CDR1 is SGHTA and CDR2 FQGNSA. V lost 5 bases and J lost 3, with 8 bases in between. The CDR3 runs to 13 residues. CDR3 in amino acids: CASSPQANQPQHF. CDR3 coding DNA: TGTGCCAGCAGCCCCCAGGCCAATCAGCCCCAGCATTTT.

This clonotype was recorded many times. The V gene is TRBV5-6, the J gene TRBJ2-2, with D perhaps TRBD1 (6 bases). Trimming pared 4 bases from V and 7 bases from J, leaving 14 bases between. Germline V gene data show CDR1 as SGHDT and CDR2 as YYEEEE. The CDR3 runs to 14 residues. CDR3 sequence (DNA): TGTGCCAGCAGCGGTCTCCAGGGGATCGGGGAGCTGTTTTTT. Its translation is CASSGLQGIGELFF.

The count of this clonotype is one. It may be a read error: a sequence one base away is much more abundant. V and J are TRBV5-1 and TRBJ2-3; D is undetermined. V lost 4 bases and J 0 bases, leaving 12 bases between the germline ends. CDR1 and CDR2 from the germline V gene are SGHRS and YFSETQ. This CDR3 is built from 15 residues. CDR3 bases: TGCGCCAGCAGCACCTCCACCCAAAGCACAGATACGCAGTATTTT. Residues: CASSTSTQSTDTQYF.

This clonotype has at least ten counts. In nucleotides, the CDR3 is TGTGCCAGCAGCTCTCCGACAGGGGGGCATTCACCCCTCCACTTT. Its translation: CASSSPTGGHSPLHF. V is TRBV12-3 or TRBV12-4 and J is TRBJ1-6; TRBD1 matches at 9 bases. The V gene end was trimmed by 6 bases and the J gene end by 8 bases; junction bases not matched to a gene: 8. The CDR3 has 15 residues.

This clonotype was counted at least ten times. J is TRBJ2-1 and V is TRBV2; no firm D call. V was pared by 3 bases and J by 0 bases, with 12 bases between. From germline, CDR1 is SNHLY and CDR2 FYNNEI. This CDR3 region has 16 residues. The CDR3 DNA reads TGTGCCAGCAGTGAGGGGTGGACGAGCTCCTACAATGAGCAGTTCTTC. Translation gives CASSEGWTSSYNEQFF.

The table lists this clonotype with a few counts. V and J are TRBV3-1 and TRBJ1-1; D is perhaps TRBD1 (5 bases). In germline, CDR1 is LGHDT, CDR2 YNNKEL (reference sequence). Trimming took 2 bases from V and 2 from J, leaving 12 bases between them. CDR3 length: 15 residues. CDR3 sequence: CASSQPGRLNTEAFF. The CDR3 region has the DNA TGTGCCAGCAGCCAACCGGGACGCCTAAACACTGAAGCTTTCTTT. The whole variable domain, remainder taken from reference TRBV3-1 and TRBJ1-1, is DTAVSQTPKYLVTQMGNDKSIKCEQNLGHDTMYWYKQDSKKFLKIMFSYNNKELIINETVPNRFSPKSPDKAHLNLHINSLELGDSAVYFCASSQPGRLNTEAFFGQGTRLTVV.

At least ten counts were recorded for this clonotype. This chain links TRBV7-2 with TRBJ2-3; D is possibly TRBD2 (7 bases). This CDR3 spans 18 amino acids. V shed 1 base and J shed 5 bases, with 22 bases lying between them. Germline V gives CDR1 SGHTA, CDR2 FQGNSA. CDR3 residues: CASSLEGFGGPRGDTQYF. The CDR3 nucleotides read TGTGCCAGCAGCTTAGAGGGTTTCGGGGGGCCAAGGGGAGATACGCAGTATTTT.

In its sample, this clonotype was seen many times. V usage is TRBV7-8 and J usage is TRBJ2-3; D call uncertain. The CDR3 sequence is 13 residues long. The V gene lost 5 bases and the J gene lost 5 bases, with 11 bases spanning the gap. The germline V gene has CDR1 SGHVS and CDR2 FQNEAQ. CDR3 nucleotide sequence: TGTGCCAGCAGCATGAGATCAGAAGATACGCAGTATTTT. Residues: CASSMRSEDTQYF.